The 32 T cell receptor beta chains presented below share a single source sample, sequenced in a study of blood T cell repertoires in COVID-19. Data came from immunoSEQ multiplex PCR; TCRdb stores just in-frame clones and leaves some out. Of approximately 220,000 clones in the sample, roughly nine tenths are singletons; the top ten hold about 2.2%. Sequenced input: peripheral blood. The receptors were sampled from a woman aged 45-65 years with acute or convalescent COVID-19.

This chain joins TRBV11-2 and TRBJ2-3; 10 positions match TRBD1. The germline V gene encodes CDR1 SGHAT and CDR2 FQNNGV. J gave up 2 bases and V 2 bases, and 7 bases lay outside the gene matches. The CDR3 is 17 residues long. The CDR3 reads CASSLRGGTGVTDTQYF. The DNA for the CDR3 is TGTGCCAGCAGCTTAAGGGGCGGGACAGGGGTCACAGATACGCAGTATTTT.

The V gene is TRBV7-2, the J gene TRBJ2-3; TRBD1 agrees at 7 bases. V trimming: 3 bases; J trimming: 2 bases; junction bases outside the gene matches: 5. From germline, CDR1 is SGHTA and CDR2 FQGNSA. This CDR3 comprises 15 residues. The CDR3 loop is CASSFGTAYTDTQYF. CDR3 in DNA: TGTGCCAGCAGCTTTGGGACAGCTTACACAGATACGCAGTATTTT.

The chain links TRBV10-3 to TRBJ1-1, with 9 bases that match TRBD1. J lost 2 bases, V lost 6 bases, and 4 bases had no gene match. The CDR3 totals 14 residues. Germline-derived CDR1 and CDR2 are ENHRY and SYGVKD. CDR3: CAISLDRGNTEAFF. The CDR3 nucleotides read TGTGCCATCAGCTTGGACAGGGGCAACACTGAAGCTTTCTTT.

J is TRBJ1-2 and V is TRBV9, with 7 positions matching TRBD1. The CDR3 has 14 amino acids. The germline V gene encodes CDR1 SGDLS and CDR2 YYNGEE. With 0 bases clipped from V and 4 bases from J, the junction kept 3 bases outside the gene matches. The CDR3 region has the DNA TGTGCCAGCAGCGTAGAGGACAGGCTCTATGGCTACACCTTC. Its translation: CASSVEDRLYGYTF.

The chain carries TRBV10-3 and TRBJ1-6, with 7 bases fitting TRBD1. Losses at the gene ends were 0 bases for V and 8 bases for J; bases not matched to a gene: 19. The CDR3 sequence is 20 residues long. CDR1 is ENHRY, CDR2 SYGVKD, per germline. CDR3 sequence reads: CAISESSPTGRAMWDSPLHF. The CDR3 DNA sequence: TGTGCCATCAGTGAGTCAAGTCCGACAGGGCGGGCTATGTGGGATTCACCCCTCCACTTT.

The J gene is TRBJ2-7, the V gene TRBV27; unclear D gene. V was clipped by 4 bases and J by 2 bases, with 12 bases between them. The CDR3 spans 14 residues. Germline V CDR1 and CDR2: MNHEY, SMNVEV (reference sequence). CDR3 region: CASSSRVTTYEQYF. The CDR3 DNA reads as TGTGCCAGCAGTTCCCGGGTTACCACCTACGAGCAGTACTTC.

A word on this clone: The identical CDR3 is also encoded by other nucleotide sequences in the sample. The chain couples TRBV11-3 to TRBJ2-1; D is ambiguous. CDR3 length equals 14 residues. Trimming cost V 1 base and J 0 bases, with 4 bases left between them. The germline CDR1 and CDR2 sequences are SGHNT and YENEEA. CDR3 loop: CASSLGGSYNEQFF. DNA for the CDR3: TGTGCCAGCAGCTTAGGAGGCTCCTACAATGAGCAGTTCTTC.

The chain has TRBV7-2 and TRBJ1-5; the D gene is possibly TRBD1 (6 bases). CDR1 and CDR2 (germline): SGHTA, FQGNSA. The ends were cut back, 5 bases at V and 3 bases at J, with 20 bases in the middle. The CDR3 runs to 17 residues. The CDR3 region is CASSPGGARRPNQPQHF. The CDR3 nucleotides read TGTGCCAGCAGCCCCGGGGGGGCGCGGAGGCCCAATCAGCCCCAGCATTTT.

The table lists this clone with a few counts. This rearrangement joins TRBV10-3 to TRBJ1-2; no clear D gene. The CDR3 sequence is 13 residues long. Germline values: CDR1 ENHRY, CDR2 SYGVKD. The ends were cut back, 4 bases at V and 2 bases at J, with 8 bases in the middle. CDR3 coding DNA: TGTGCCATCAGTGGGGCAGCCAACTATGGCTACACCTTC. This codes for CAISGAANYGYTF.

Written as DNA, the CDR3 is TGTGCCAGCAGTGGACAGGGAGAGACCCAGTACTTC. Its protein is CASSGQGETQYF. The chain carries TRBV12-3 or TRBV12-4 and TRBJ2-5; 8 bases map to TRBD1. The trim removed 5 bases at V and 4 bases at J, leaving 0 bases unmatched. This CDR3 has 12 residues.

The chain carries TRBV4-2 and TRBJ1-3, with D possibly TRBD1 on 6 matching bases. V dropped 1 base and J dropped 0 bases, with 13 bases sitting between them. The CDR3 totals 17 residues. Germline lookup yields CDR1 LGHNA and CDR2 YNFKEQ. CDR3 sequence (DNA): TGTGCCAGCAGCCAAGTTTCCCCAGGGGTCTCTGGAAACACCATATATTTT. Its protein product is CASSQVSPGVSGNTIYF.

The chain couples TRBV5-1 to TRBJ2-3, with TRBD2 identical over 8 bases. Unmatched junction bases numbered 10, after V lost 0 bases and J lost 4 bases. The germline V gene encodes CDR1 SGHRS and CDR2 YFSETQ. The CDR3 is 17 amino acids. In DNA form, the CDR3 reads TGCGCCAGCAGCTTGGAAGGACTAGCTCGGATCGCAGATACGCAGTATTTT. This sequence encodes CASSLEGLARIADTQYF.

This clone appeared a few times. The chain recombines TRBV19 with TRBJ2-6; D may be TRBD2 (5 bases). Looked up from germline, CDR1 is LNHDA and CDR2 is SQIVND (reference sequence). Trimming cost V 4 bases and J 0 bases, with 7 bases left between them. This CDR3 is 15 amino acids long. The CDR3 is CASSTGSSGANVLTF. The CDR3 DNA reads TGTGCCAGTAGTACGGGGAGCTCTGGGGCCAACGTCCTGACTTTC.

The rearrangement uses TRBV14 and TRBJ2-2, with a possible D match to TRBD2 (7 bases). The CDR3 has 15 amino acids. Trimming removed 4 bases from V and 4 bases from J, with 13 bases in between. Germline lookup yields CDR1 SGHDN and CDR2 FVKESK. The CDR3 is CASSPGGAPTGELFF. Here the CDR3 DNA reads TGTGCCAGCAGCCCTGGGGGGGCCCCCACCGGGGAGCTGTTTTTT. The complete variable domain, with remaining parts taken from reference TRBV14 and TRBJ2-2, reads EAGVTQFPSHSVIEKGQTVTLRCDPISGHDNLYWYRRVMGKEIKFLLHFVKESKQDESGMPNNRFLAERTGGTYSTLKVQPAELEDSGVYFCASSPGGAPTGELFFGEGSRLTVL.

The chain recombines TRBV5-1 with TRBJ2-3; 14 positions match TRBD2. V gave up 5 bases and J gave up 4 bases; unmatched junction bases: 6. The CDR3 contains 16 residues. Germline V gives CDR1 SGHRS, CDR2 YFSETQ. This CDR3 reads CASRDTGLAGADTQYF. In nucleotides, the CDR3 is TGCGCCAGCAGGGATACGGGACTAGCGGGGGCAGATACGCAGTATTTT.

In its sample, this clone was seen once. This sequence joins TRBV7-2 and TRBJ2-5; 7 bases map to TRBD2. Germline CDR1 SGHTA, CDR2 FQGNSA. V gave up 4 bases and J gave up 4 bases; unmatched junction bases: 9. The CDR3 covers 15 residues. CDR3 amino acids: CASSSGTTAGETQYF. CDR3 in DNA: TGTGCCAGCAGCTCCGGGACTACGGCAGGAGAGACCCAGTACTTC.

J is TRBJ2-3 and V is TRBV7-6; 10 bases are shared with TRBD2. The length of the CDR3 is 16 residues. With 2 bases clipped from V and 2 bases from J, the junction kept 4 bases outside the gene matches. Per the germline V gene, CDR1 is SGHVS and CDR2 is FNYEAQ. The CDR3 here is CASSLQLAGNTDTQYF. In nucleotides, the CDR3 is TGTGCCAGCAGCTTACAACTAGCGGGAAACACAGATACGCAGTATTTT.

This chain links TRBV19 with TRBJ2-6, with D perhaps matching TRBD1 (6 bases). CDR3 length: 16 residues. Deletions cut 4 bases from V and 0 bases from J, with 10 bases between. Germline assignment: CDR1 LNHDA and CDR2 SQIVND (reference sequence). The CDR3 spells CASSRDRPSGANVLTF. In nucleotides, the CDR3 is TGTGCCAGTAGTAGAGACAGGCCCTCTGGGGCCAACGTCCTGACTTTC.

The chain has TRBV6-6 and TRBJ1-6, with TRBD1 identical over 7 bases. J lost 8 bases, V lost 6 bases, and 7 bases had no gene match. Germline V gene lookup returns CDR1 MNHNY and CDR2 SVGAGI (reference sequence). The CDR3 is 14 residues long. CDR3 in DNA: TGTGCCAGCAGCGACGGACAGGTAGATTCACCCCTCCACTTT. Protein: CASSDGQVDSPLHF.

This clone showed up just once. CDR3 nucleotide sequence: TGTGCCAGCAGCCAAGATTGGAGTAGCGGGGGGGCGGAGACCCAGTACTTC. Its translation: CASSQDWSSGGAETQYF. This chain joins TRBV3-1 (or the pseudogene TRBV3-2) and TRBJ2-5; 11 bases map to TRBD2. The germline V gene has CDR1 LGHDT and CDR2 YNNKEL (reference sequence). CDR3 length: 17 amino acids. J lost 5 bases, V lost 0 bases, and 8 bases had no gene match.

This sequence joins TRBV6-1 and TRBJ2-6; 7 bases fit TRBD1. The V and J ends lost 0 bases and 2 bases, in that order; junction bases with no gene match: 1. The CDR3 consists of 16 residues. Germline V CDR1 and CDR2: MNHNS, SASEGT. The CDR3 DNA reads TGTGCCAGCAGTGAAGCAACAGGGGCTGGGGCCAACGTCCTGACTTTC. Its translation is CASSEATGAGANVLTF.

The rearrangement links TRBV19 to TRBJ2-5, with 9 bases lining up with TRBD1. V dropped 5 bases and J dropped 4; count of bases not matched to a gene: 8. The length of the CDR3 is 15 residues. Germline CDR1 and CDR2: LNHDA and SQIVND (reference sequence). The chain's CDR3 is CASSVGQGIAETQYF. The CDR3 DNA reads TGTGCCAGTAGTGTGGGACAGGGAATAGCAGAGACCCAGTACTTC.

This clone occurred many times. J is TRBJ2-1 and V is TRBV9, with 7 bases that match TRBD2. Trimming at V came to 0 bases and at J to 2 bases, leaving 5 bases not matched to a gene. From germline, CDR1 is SGDLS and CDR2 YYNGEE. There are 16 residues in the CDR3. The chain's CDR3 is CASSVAEGGPYNEQFF. The CDR3 DNA is TGTGCCAGCAGCGTAGCAGAGGGAGGGCCCTACAATGAGCAGTTCTTC.

This clone occurred many times. The rearrangement joins TRBV10-1 to TRBJ1-1, with D possibly being TRBD1 (5 bases). V was cut by 2 bases and J by 5 bases, with 9 bases left in between. This CDR3 is 13 amino acids long. CDR1 and CDR2 from the germline V gene are WNHNN and SYGVQD (reference sequence). In DNA form, the CDR3 reads TGCGCCAGCAGTGAGAACGGGGGGACTGAAGCTTTCTTT. Its protein product is CASSENGGTEAFF.

Here the CDR3 DNA reads TGTGCCATCAGTTCCCCTCAGCGGGGCCTTACGCAGTATTTT. Translation: CAISSPQRGLTQYF. The rearrangement links TRBV10-3 to TRBJ2-3; 7 positions match TRBD2. The CDR3 loop spans 14 amino acids. Germline CDR1 and CDR2: ENHRY and SYGVKD. The V gene end was trimmed by 5 bases and the J gene end by 8 bases; junction bases not matched to a gene: 10.

V and J are TRBV6-4 and TRBJ2-3; 8 bases align to TRBD2. Germline V gene sequence: CDR1 MRHNA, CDR2 SNTAGT. This CDR3 has 17 amino acids. V was pared by 5 bases and J by 6 bases, with 16 bases of the junction left unmatched. The CDR3 spells CASSLISGLVGMDTQYF. The CDR3 DNA sequence: TGTGCCAGCAGTCTCATTTCGGGACTAGTAGGAATGGATACGCAGTATTTT.

This clone was found once. The chain links TRBV29-1 to TRBJ2-7, with TRBD1 matching over 8 bases. Germline V lookup: CDR1 SQVTM, CDR2 ANQGSEA. This CDR3 contains 15 residues. V was pared by 1 base and J by 3 bases, with 8 bases of the junction left unmatched. CDR3 amino acids: CSVEGGQDRVYEQYF. The CDR3 DNA sequence: TGCAGCGTTGAAGGGGGTCAGGACAGGGTCTACGAGCAGTACTTC.

This sequence joins TRBV11-3 and TRBJ1-1, with D hard to call. This CDR3 is 13 amino acids long. The V gene lost 3 bases and the J gene lost 4 bases, with 9 bases spanning the gap. Germline V gives CDR1 SGHNT, CDR2 YENEEA. CDR3 nucleotide sequence: TGTGCCAGCAGCTTCGCAGGCCGCACTGAAGCTTTCTTT. It encodes CASSFAGRTEAFF.

The chain couples TRBV3-1 (or the pseudogene TRBV3-2) to TRBJ1-2; D is undetermined. This CDR3 has 13 amino acids. Germline V gene lookup returns CDR1 LGHDT and CDR2 YNNKEL (reference sequence). Between the trimmed V and J ends, which lost 1 base and 8 bases, there was a span of 11 bases. The CDR3 protein is CASSQVTTRGYTF. The CDR3 DNA reads as TGTGCCAGCAGCCAAGTAACTACTAGGGGCTACACCTTC.

The count of this clone is one. The chain couples TRBV5-4 to TRBJ2-2, with D possibly TRBD2 on 6 matching bases. V was cut by 0 bases and J by 1 base, with 13 bases left in between. Germline V gives CDR1 SGHNT, CDR2 YYREEE (reference sequence). CDR3 length: 17 residues. The CDR3 DNA sequence: TGTGCCAGCAGCTTGGGCCCCTCAGCGGGGAACACCGGGGAGCTGTTTTTT. This gives the protein CASSLGPSAGNTGELFF.

The chain is built from TRBV3-1 (or the pseudogene TRBV3-2) and TRBJ2-6; 10 bases align to TRBD1. This CDR3 comprises 17 residues. J was trimmed by 0 bases and V by 5 bases; bases with no gene match: 4. Looked up from germline, CDR1 is LGHDT and CDR2 is YNNKEL (reference sequence). CDR3 sequence: CASSKGTGVSGANVLTF. DNA of the CDR3: TGTGCCAGCAGCAAGGGGACAGGGGTCTCTGGGGCCAACGTCCTGACTTTC.

This clone is a singleton in its sample. The chain uses TRBV7-7 and TRBJ2-1, with 10 nucleotides matching TRBD2. CDR3 length: 18 residues. From germline, CDR1 is SSHAT and CDR2 FNYEAQ (reference sequence). V was pared by 2 bases and J by 0 bases, with 7 bases of the junction left unmatched. CDR3 bases: TGTGCCAGCAGCTTACTAGCGGGAGAAATCAGCTCCTACAATGAGCAGTTCTTC. It codes for CASSLLAGEISSYNEQFF.